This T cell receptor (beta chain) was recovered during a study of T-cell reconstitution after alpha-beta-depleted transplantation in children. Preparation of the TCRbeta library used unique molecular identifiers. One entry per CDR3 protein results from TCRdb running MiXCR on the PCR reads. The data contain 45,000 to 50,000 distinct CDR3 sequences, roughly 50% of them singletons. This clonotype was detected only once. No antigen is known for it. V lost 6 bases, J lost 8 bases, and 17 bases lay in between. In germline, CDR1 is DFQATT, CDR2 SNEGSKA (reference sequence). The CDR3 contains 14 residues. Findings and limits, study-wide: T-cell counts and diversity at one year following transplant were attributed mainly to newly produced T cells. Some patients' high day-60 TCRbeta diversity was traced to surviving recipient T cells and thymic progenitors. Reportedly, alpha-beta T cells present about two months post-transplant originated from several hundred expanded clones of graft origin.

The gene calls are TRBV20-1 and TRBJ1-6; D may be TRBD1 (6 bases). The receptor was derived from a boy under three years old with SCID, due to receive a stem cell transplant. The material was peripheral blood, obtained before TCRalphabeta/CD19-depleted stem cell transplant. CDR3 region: CSADLPRGHSPLHF. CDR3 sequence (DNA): TGCAGTGCCGACCTTCCCAGGGGCCATTCACCCCTCCACTTT.